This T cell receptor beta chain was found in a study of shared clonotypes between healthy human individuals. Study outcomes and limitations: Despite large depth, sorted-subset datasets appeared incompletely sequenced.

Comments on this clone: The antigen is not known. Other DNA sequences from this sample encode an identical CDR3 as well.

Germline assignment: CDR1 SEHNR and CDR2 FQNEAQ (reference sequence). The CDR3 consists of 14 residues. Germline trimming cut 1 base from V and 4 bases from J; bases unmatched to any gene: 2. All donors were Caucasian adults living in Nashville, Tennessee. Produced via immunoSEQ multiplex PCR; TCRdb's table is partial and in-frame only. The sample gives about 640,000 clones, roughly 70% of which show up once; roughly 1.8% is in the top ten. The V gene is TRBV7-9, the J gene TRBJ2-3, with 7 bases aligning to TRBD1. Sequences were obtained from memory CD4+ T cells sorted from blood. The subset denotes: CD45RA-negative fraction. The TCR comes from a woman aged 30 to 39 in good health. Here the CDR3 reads CASSLGQGADTQYF. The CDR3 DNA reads TGTGCCAGCAGCTTAGGGCAGGGGGCAGATACGCAGTATTTT.